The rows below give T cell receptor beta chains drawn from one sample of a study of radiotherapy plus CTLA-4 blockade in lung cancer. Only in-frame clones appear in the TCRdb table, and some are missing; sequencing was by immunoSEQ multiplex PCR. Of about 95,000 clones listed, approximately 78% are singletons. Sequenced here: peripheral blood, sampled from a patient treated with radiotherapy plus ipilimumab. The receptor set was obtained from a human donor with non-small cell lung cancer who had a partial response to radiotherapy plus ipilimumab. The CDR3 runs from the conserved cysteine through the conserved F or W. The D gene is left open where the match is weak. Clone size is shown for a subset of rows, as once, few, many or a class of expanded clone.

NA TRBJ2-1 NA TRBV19 CASSPPGNEQFF TGTGCCAGTAGTCCGCCGGGCAATGAGCAGTTCTTC
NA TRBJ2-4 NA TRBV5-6 CASSLGGQNLAKNIQYF TGTGCCAGCAGCTTGGGAGGTCAGAACTTAGCCAAAAACATTCAGTACTTC
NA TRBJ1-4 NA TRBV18 CASSPGLGEKLFF TGTGCCAGCTCACCAGGGCTCGGTGAAAAACTGTTTTTT
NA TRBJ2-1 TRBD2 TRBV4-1 CASSQAGLAGSKGNEQFF TGCGCCAGCAGCCAAGCGGGACTAGCGGGGAGTAAGGGGAATGAGCAGTTCTTC
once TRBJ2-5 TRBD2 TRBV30 CAWIASGRMEETQYF TGTGCCTGGATTGCTAGCGGGAGGATGGAAGAGACCCAGTACTTC
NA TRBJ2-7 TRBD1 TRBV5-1 CASSVWDRAFEQYF TGCGCCAGCAGCGTTTGGGACAGGGCTTTCGAGCAGTACTTC
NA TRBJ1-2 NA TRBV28 CAAASPDWDQGGYTF TGTGCCGCAGCCAGTCCGGATTGGGACCAGGGGGGCTACACCTTC
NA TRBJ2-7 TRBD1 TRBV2 CATQGGRDRETYEQYF TGTGCCACCCAAGGGGGACGGGACAGGGAGACCTACGAGCAGTACTTC
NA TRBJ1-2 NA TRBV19 CASSIILRRGLYGYTF TGTGCCAGTAGTATAATTCTTCGACGGGGACTCTATGGCTACACCTTC
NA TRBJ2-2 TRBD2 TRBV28 CASSFRLAGGYVGELFF TGTGCCAGCAGCTTTAGACTAGCGGGAGGATATGTCGGGGAGCTGTTTTTT
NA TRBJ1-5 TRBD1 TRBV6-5 CASSYSGGSQPQHF TGTGCCAGCAGTTATTCAGGGGGTTCCCAGCCCCAGCATTTT
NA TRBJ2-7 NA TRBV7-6 CASSPPSSYEQYF TGTGCCAGCAGCCCCCCCTCGAGCTACGAGCAGTACTTC
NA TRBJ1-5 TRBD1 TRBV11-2 CASSLLTGVGQPQHF TGTGCCAGCAGCTTACTAACAGGGGTTGGGCAGCCCCAGCATTTT
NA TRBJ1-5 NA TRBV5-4 CASSLGLDQPQHF TGTGCCAGCAGCTTGGGGCTGGATCAGCCCCAGCATTTT
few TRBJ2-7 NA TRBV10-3 CATGGEGTYEQYF TGTGCCACCGGGGGTGAGGGTACCTACGAGCAGTACTTC
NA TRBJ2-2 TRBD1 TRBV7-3 CASSLMPTGANTGELFF TGTGCCAGCAGTCTCATGCCGACAGGGGCGAACACCGGGGAGCTGTTTTTT
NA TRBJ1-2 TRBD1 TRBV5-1 CASSYNGQGRNPNYGYTF TGCGCCAGCAGCTATAATGGACAGGGGCGAAACCCAAACTATGGCTACACCTTC
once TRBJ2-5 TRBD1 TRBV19 CASSLDRGKETQYF TGTGCCAGTAGCCTTGACAGGGGGAAAGAGACCCAGTACTTC